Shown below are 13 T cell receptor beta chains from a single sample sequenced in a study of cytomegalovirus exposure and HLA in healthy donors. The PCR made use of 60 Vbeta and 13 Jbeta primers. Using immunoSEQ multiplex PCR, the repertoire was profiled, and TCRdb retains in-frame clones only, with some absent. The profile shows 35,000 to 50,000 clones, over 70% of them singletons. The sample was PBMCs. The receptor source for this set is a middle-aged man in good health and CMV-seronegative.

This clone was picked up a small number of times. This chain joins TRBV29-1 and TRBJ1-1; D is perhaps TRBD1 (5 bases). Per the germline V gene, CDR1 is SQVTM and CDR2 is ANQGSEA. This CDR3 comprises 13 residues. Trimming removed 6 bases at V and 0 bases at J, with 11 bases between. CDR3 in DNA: TGCAGCGTCGCGGGACTGATGAACACTGAAGCTTTCTTT. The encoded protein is CSVAGLMNTEAFF.

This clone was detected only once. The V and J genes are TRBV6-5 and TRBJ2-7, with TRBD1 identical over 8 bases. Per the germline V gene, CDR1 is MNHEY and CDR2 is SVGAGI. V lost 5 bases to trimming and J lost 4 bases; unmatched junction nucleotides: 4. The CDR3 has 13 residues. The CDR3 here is CASSRQGRYEQYF. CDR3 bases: TGTGCCAGCAGTCGACAGGGGAGATACGAGCAGTACTTC.

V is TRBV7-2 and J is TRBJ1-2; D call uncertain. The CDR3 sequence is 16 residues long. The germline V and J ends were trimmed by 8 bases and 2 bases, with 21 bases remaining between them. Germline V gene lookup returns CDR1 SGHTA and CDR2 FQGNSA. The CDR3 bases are TGTGCCAGCTTAGAGTCGTGGGAGACCGACAACTATGGCTACACCTTC. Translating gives CASLESWETDNYGYTF.

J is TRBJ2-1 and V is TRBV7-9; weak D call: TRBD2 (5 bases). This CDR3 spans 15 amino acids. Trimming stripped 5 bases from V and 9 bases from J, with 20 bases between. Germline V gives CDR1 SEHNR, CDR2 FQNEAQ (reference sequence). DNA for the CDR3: TGTGCCAGCAGCGCCCTAGCTTCCTCCACCAGTGAGCAGTTCTTC. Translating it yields CASSALASSTSEQFF. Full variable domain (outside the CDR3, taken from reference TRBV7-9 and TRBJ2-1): DTGVSQNPRHKITKRGQNVTFRCDPISEHNRLYWYRQTLGQGPEFLTYFQNEAQLEKSRLLSDRFSAERPKGSFSTLEIQRTEQGDSAMYLCASSALASSTSEQFFGPGTRLTVL.

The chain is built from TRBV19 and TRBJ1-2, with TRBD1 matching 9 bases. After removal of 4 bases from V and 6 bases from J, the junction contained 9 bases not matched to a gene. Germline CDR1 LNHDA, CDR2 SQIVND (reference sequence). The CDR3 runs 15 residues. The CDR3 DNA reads TGTGCCAGTAGTAGTAGGGGACAGGGCGTGGATGGCTACACCTTC. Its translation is CASSSRGQGVDGYTF.

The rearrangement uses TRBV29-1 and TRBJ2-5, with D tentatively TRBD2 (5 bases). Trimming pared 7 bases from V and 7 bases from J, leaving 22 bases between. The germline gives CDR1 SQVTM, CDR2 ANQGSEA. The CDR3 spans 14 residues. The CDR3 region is CSGRRSGGGGTQYF. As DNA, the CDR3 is TGCAGCGGAAGGAGGTCGGGTGGAGGAGGGACCCAGTACTTC.

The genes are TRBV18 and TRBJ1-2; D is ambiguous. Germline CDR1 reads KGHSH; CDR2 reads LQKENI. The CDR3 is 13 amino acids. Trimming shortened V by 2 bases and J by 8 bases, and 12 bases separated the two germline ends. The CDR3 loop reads CASSPDSVEGYTF. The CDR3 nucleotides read TGTGCCAGCTCACCAGATTCAGTGGAGGGCTACACCTTC.

The CDR3 reads CASSRQQGSYTF. The CDR3 DNA reads TGTGCCAGCAGTCGACAACAGGGAAGCTACACCTTC. The chain employs TRBV28 and TRBJ1-2, with a tentative D call TRBD1 (6 bases). The ends were cut back, 5 bases at V and 9 bases at J, with 13 bases in the middle. The CDR3 runs to 12 residues. The germline V gene encodes CDR1 MDHEN and CDR2 SYDVKM.

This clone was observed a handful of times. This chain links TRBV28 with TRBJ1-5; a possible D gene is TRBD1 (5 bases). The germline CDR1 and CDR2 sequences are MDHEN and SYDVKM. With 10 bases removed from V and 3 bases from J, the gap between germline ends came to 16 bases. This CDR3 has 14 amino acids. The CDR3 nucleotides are TGTGCCATTACGCGGGGCTCCCACAATCAGCCCCAGCATTTT. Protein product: CAITRGSHNQPQHF.

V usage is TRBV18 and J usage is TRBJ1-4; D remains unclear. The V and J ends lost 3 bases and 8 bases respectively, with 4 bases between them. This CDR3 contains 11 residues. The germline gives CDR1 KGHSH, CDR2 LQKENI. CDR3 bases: TGTGCCAGCTCACCCCGGGAAAAACTGTTTTTT. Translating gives CASSPREKLFF.

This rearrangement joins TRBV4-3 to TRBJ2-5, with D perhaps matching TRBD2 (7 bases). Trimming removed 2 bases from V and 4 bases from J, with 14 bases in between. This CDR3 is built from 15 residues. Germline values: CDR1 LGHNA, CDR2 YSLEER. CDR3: CASSQRGGGGETQYF. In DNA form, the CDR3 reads TGCGCCAGCAGCCAACGCGGGGGAGGGGGAGAGACCCAGTACTTC.

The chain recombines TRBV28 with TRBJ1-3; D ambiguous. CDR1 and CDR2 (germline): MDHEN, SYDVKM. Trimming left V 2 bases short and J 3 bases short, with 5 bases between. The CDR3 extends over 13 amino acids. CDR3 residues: CASSLLGGNTIYF. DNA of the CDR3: TGTGCCAGCAGTTTACTCGGTGGAAACACCATATATTTT.

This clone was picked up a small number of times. This CDR3 reads CSVGSEVTHRFF. CDR3 DNA sequence: TGCAGCGTTGGATCTGAGGTCACCCACCGGTTCTTC. This chain uses TRBV29-1 with TRBJ2-1, with D unclear. Trimming stripped 4 bases from V and 15 bases from J, with 19 bases between. Per the germline V gene, CDR1 is SQVTM and CDR2 is ANQGSEA. The CDR3 totals 12 residues.